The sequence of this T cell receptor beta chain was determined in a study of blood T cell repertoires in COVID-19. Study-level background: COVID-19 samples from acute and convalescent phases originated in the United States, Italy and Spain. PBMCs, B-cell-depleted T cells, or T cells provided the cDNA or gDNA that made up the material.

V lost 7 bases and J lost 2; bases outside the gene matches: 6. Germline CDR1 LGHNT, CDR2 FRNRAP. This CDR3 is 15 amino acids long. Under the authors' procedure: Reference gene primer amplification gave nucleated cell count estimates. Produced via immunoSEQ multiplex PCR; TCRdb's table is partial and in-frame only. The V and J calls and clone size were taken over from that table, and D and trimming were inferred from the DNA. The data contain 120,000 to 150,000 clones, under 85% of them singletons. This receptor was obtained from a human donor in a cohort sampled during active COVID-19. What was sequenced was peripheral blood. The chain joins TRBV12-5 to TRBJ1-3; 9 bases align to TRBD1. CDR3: CASARGDRAGNTIYF. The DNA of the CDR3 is TGTGCTAGTGCCCGAGGGGACAGGGCTGGAAACACCATATATTTT.